This TCR beta chain was sequenced during a study of OX40 agonist ivuxolimab in advanced cancers. Study-wide background: It was permissible to have had prior anti-PD-1, anti-PD-L1 or anti-CTLA-4 therapy, and more than 30% had some.

On cycle 4 day 1 and cycle 7 day 1, as well as at baseline, blood was sampled. Sequencing used immunoSEQ multiplex PCR; TCRdb keeps in-frame clones, though not all of them. This table has 50,000 to 65,000 clones, approximately 80% appearing once. Whole-study results and caveats: Undetermined was the antigen specificity of the expanded peripheral T cells.

Germline assignment: CDR1 SGHRS and CDR2 YFSETQ. The junction had 8 bases not matched to a gene; V was cut back by 4 bases and J by 2 bases. This CDR3 region has 16 residues. As for this clone: Its antigen is not known.

Here the sequenced sample was CD4+ or CD8+ T cells sorted from blood, taken in a trial of the OX40 agonist ivuxolimab. The sequence derives from an adult with an advanced solid tumor such as melanoma, head and neck, liver or kidney cancer. This chain joins TRBV5-1 and TRBJ2-3; 9 bases align to TRBD2. CDR3 in amino acids: CASSIALAGSTDTQYF. CDR3 coding DNA: TGCGCCAGCAGCATAGCGCTAGCGGGATCCACAGATACGCAGTATTTT.